A single sample gave rise to the 10 T cell receptor beta chains below, sequenced in a study of cytomegalovirus exposure and HLA in healthy donors. The PCR had 60 Vbeta and 13 Jbeta primers. The protocol was immunoSEQ multiplex PCR, while the TCRdb copy is restricted to in-frame clones and leaves out a portion. The table for this sample gives approximately 76,000 clones. The sample comprised PBMCs. These receptors were taken from a man aged 18 to 29 in good health and CMV-seropositive.

The chain has TRBV15 and TRBJ1-3; a possible D gene is TRBD1 (5 bases). The germline V and J ends were trimmed by 1 base and 2 bases, with 6 bases remaining between them. Germline assignment: CDR1 LNHNV and CDR2 YYDKDF (reference sequence). CDR3 length: 14 amino acids. The CDR3 DNA reads TGTGCCACCAGCAGAGTAGGGGCTGGAAACACCATATATTTT. It specifies CATSRVGAGNTIYF. The whole variable domain, filled in from reference TRBV15 and TRBJ1-3, reads DAMVIQNPRYQVTQFGKPVTLSCSQTLNHNVMYWYQQKSSQAPKLLFHYYDKDFNNEADTPDNFQSRRPNTSFCFLDIRSPGLGDTAMYLCATSRVGAGNTIYFGEGSWLTVV.

This rearrangement joins TRBV10-1 to TRBJ1-5; D is ambiguous. The germline V gene encodes CDR1 WNHNN and CDR2 SYGVQD (reference sequence). V was cut by 8 bases and J by 5 bases, with 13 bases left in between. CDR3 length: 13 residues. This chain's CDR3 is CASSEAQDQPQHF. In DNA form, the CDR3 reads TGCGCCAGCTCCGAAGCCCAGGATCAGCCCCAGCATTTT.

Written as DNA, the CDR3 is TGTGCCAGCAGCACTAGACTAAGCTCCTACAATGAGCAGTTCTTC. Protein sequence: CASSTRLSSYNEQFF. V usage is TRBV11-1 and J usage is TRBJ2-1; D may be TRBD2 (5 bases). The CDR3 length is 15 residues. V was trimmed by 5 bases and J by 0 bases, leaving 11 bases between them. The germline CDR1 and CDR2 sequences are SGHAT and FQDESV (reference sequence). Complete variable domain (other parts from reference TRBV11-1 and TRBJ2-1): EAEVAQSPRYKITEKSQAVAFWCDPISGHATLYWYRQILGQGPELLVQFQDESVVDDSQLPKDRFSAERLKGVDSTLKIQPAELGDSAMYLCASSTRLSSYNEQFFGPGTRLTVL.

The V and J genes are TRBV28 and TRBJ2-3; 12 nucleotides match TRBD2. The CDR3 has 17 residues. Unmatched junction bases numbered 11, after V lost 2 bases and J lost 8 bases. CDR1 is MDHEN, CDR2 SYDVKM, per germline. CDR3 region: CASSLGLAGGPWGTQYF. The CDR3 coding sequence is TGTGCCAGCAGTTTAGGGCTAGCGGGAGGGCCTTGGGGTACGCAGTATTTT.

V and J are TRBV5-1 and TRBJ2-5; TRBD2 matches 10 bases. Germline lookup yields CDR1 SGHRS and CDR2 YFSETQ. Germline trimming cut 5 bases from V and 5 bases from J; bases unmatched to any gene: 9. This CDR3 contains 15 residues. The CDR3 region is CASRSLAGAGETQYF. CDR3 nucleotides: TGCGCCAGCAGATCCCTAGCGGGGGCAGGGGAGACCCAGTACTTC.

The chain links TRBV15 to TRBJ1-4; 8 positions match TRBD1. The CDR3 spans 14 residues. The germline gives CDR1 LNHNV, CDR2 YYDKDF (reference sequence). Trimming cost V 0 bases and J 10 bases; bases outside gene matches: 4. This CDR3 reads CATSRDRDRGKLFF. CDR3 coding DNA: TGTGCCACCAGCAGAGATCGAGACAGGGGAAAACTGTTTTTT.

The CDR3 bases are TGTGCCAGCAGCTTACAAAGCGGGGGGGCACCAGATACGCAGTATTTT. Its translation: CASSLQSGGAPDTQYF. The chain is built from TRBV11-1 and TRBJ2-3; 10 nucleotides match TRBD2. The CDR3 sequence is 16 residues long. Germline V lookup: CDR1 SGHAT, CDR2 FQDESV (reference sequence). Trimming removed 2 bases from V and 4 bases from J; junction bases left unmatched: 6.

This chain uses TRBV19 with TRBJ1-3, with 8 bases identical to TRBD1. The CDR3 is 14 residues long. With V trimmed by 11 bases and J by 2 bases, 8 bases remained unmatched. Germline V CDR1 and CDR2: LNHDA, SQIVND (reference sequence). The CDR3 coding sequence is TGTGCCGCAGGAAAACAGGGGGCTGGAAACACCATATATTTT. This codes for CAAGKQGAGNTIYF.

The chain has TRBV5-6 and TRBJ2-1; 14 bases fit TRBD2. Germline values: CDR1 SGHDT, CDR2 YYEEEE. Trimming took 4 bases from V and 10 from J; bases not matched to a gene: 4. There are 14 residues in the CDR3. The CDR3 DNA follows: TGTGCCAGCAGCCACGGACTAGCGGGAGGCGAGCAGTTCTTC. This gives the protein CASSHGLAGGEQFF.

This chain joins TRBV30 and TRBJ2-7; no clear D gene. Looked up from germline, CDR1 is GTSNPN and CDR2 is SVGIG (reference sequence). V lost 8 bases to trimming and J lost 5 bases, with 13 bases between them. This CDR3 comprises 11 residues. The CDR3 loop reads CAQEAVNEQYF. DNA for the CDR3: TGTGCCCAAGAGGCGGTCAACGAGCAGTACTTC.